One and the same sample provided the 3 T cell receptor beta chains below, sequenced in a study of Graves' ophthalmopathy and Graves' hyperthyroidism. For repertoire sequencing, the TCR beta CDR3 regions were amplified from RNA transcripts. Second-round multiplex PCR followed a first-round RT-PCR using HTBI primers. TCRdb re-derived calls from the multiplex PCR reads in MiXCR, one entry per CDR3 protein. The repertoire holds roughly 400,000 distinct CDR3 sequences, with about 18% as singletons. The sample comprised peripheral blood. These TCRs come from an adult woman with stable Graves' hyperthyroidism.

This clonotype was counted at least ten times. The chain couples TRBV11-3 to TRBJ2-5; TRBD1 aligns across 8 bases. CDR3 size: 16 residues. The V and J ends lost 5 bases and 5 bases, in that order; junction bases with no gene match: 13. Germline V gene sequence: CDR1 SGHNT, CDR2 YENEEA. The CDR3 nucleotides read TGTGCCAGCAGCCTACGGACAGGGCAAAGGACTGAGACCCAGTACTTC. Translating gives CASSLRTGQRTETQYF.

This clonotype was counted only a few times. This chain links TRBV11-1 with TRBJ1-1; D perhaps matches TRBD1 (5 bases). Trimming left V 5 bases short and J 1 base short, with 17 bases between. The CDR3 extends over 16 amino acids. In germline, CDR1 is SGHAT, CDR2 FQDESV (reference sequence). CDR3 sequence (DNA): TGTGCCAGCAGCCCCAACCATTCCGGGGGGAACACTGAAGCTTTCTTT. It specifies CASSPNHSGGNTEAFF.

This clonotype was seen many times. The V and J genes are TRBV6-1 and TRBJ2-3, with 8 nucleotides matching TRBD2. This CDR3 has 14 amino acids. With V trimmed by 4 bases and J by 4 bases, 4 bases remained unmatched. Germline V gives CDR1 MNHNS, CDR2 SASEGT. The CDR3 DNA sequence: TGTGCCAGCAGTGTCGGGGGGGGATCAGATACGCAGTATTTT. This codes for CASSVGGGSDTQYF.